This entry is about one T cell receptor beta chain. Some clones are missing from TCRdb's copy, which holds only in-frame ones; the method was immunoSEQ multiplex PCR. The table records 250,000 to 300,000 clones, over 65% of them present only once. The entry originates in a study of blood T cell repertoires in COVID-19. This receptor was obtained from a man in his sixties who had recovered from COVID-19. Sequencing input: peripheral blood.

The CDR3 loop reads CARSRRTGALTVYGYTF. The DNA for the CDR3 is TGTGCCAGAAGCAGGAGGACAGGGGCCTTGACCGTCTATGGCTACACCTTC. The rearrangement joins TRBV5-3 to TRBJ1-2, with 9 bases lining up with TRBD1. TRBV5-3 belongs to the ORF category, with a function that is uncertain. This CDR3 comprises 17 residues. Trimming cost V 4 bases and J 4 bases; bases outside gene matches: 14.